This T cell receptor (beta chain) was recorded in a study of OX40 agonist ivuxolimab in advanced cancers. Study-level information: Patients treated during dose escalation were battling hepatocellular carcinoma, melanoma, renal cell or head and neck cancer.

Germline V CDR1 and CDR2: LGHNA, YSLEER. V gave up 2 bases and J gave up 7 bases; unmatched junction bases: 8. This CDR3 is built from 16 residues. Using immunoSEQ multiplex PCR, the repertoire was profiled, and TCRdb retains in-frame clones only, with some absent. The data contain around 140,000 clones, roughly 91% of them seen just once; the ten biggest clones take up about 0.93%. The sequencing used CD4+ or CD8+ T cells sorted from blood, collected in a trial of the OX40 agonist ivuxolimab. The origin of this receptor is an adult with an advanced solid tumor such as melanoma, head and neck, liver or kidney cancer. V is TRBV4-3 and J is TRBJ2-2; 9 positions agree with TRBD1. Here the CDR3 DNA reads TGCGCCAGCAGCCAAAAGGGGGGACAGGGATTCGGGGAGCTGTTTTTT. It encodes CASSQKGGQGFGELFF.